The entry below describes one T cell receptor beta chain. Its antigen is not yet known. Base qualities are missing; no much larger clone stands one base away. Reading the germline V gene gives CDR1 LGHNA and CDR2 YSLEER. Trimming accounts for 4 bases at V and 5 bases at J, while the number of junction bases matched to no gene is 8. Including the terminal cysteine and phenylalanine, the CDR3 comprises 16 residues. The retained sequence is limited to the CDR3, 48 bases, with the frame set at the first base. These data originate in a study of response to subunit inactivated influenza vaccine listed by TCRdb under 2018. Describing the broader study: Deep quantitative T cell receptor repertoire profiling was used in the study to track responses to a trivalent subunit inactivated influenza vaccine. Study-wide findings and limitations: According to the authors, only a limited number of new T cells may be recruited by each seasonal influenza vaccination.

To prepare the library, RT-PCR was applied. TCRdb lists the instrument as Illumina HiSeq 2500. TCRdb took the public reads, trimmed them with fastp at Q25, ran MiXCR for clone calling and kept in-frame beta chains. Duplicate CDR3 protein sequences are folded into a single record with the most common DNA and genes. This sample has about 570,000 distinct CDR3 sequences in its table, and 10% to 12% of those were observed once. Around 10% of the sample is held by the ten biggest clonotypes. In addition, the sample was reused for a study of T cells expressing NK-cell markers. The second paper states: TCR beta cDNA libraries were made by 5'RACE template switching that added a universal primer site and unique molecular identifiers. Seven or eight donors provided sorted CD3+CD56+NKG2C+, CD3+CD56+NKG2C- and CD3+CD56-NKG2C+ T-cell subsets, whose TCR beta-chain repertoires were profiled. Among the eight sequenced donors, only one was HCMV-seronegative, while the other seven were HCMV-seropositive. In several experiments an anti-gammadeltaTCR antibody was added to restrict sorting to alphabetaTCR-expressing T cells. In roughly 6 donors, the dominant CD3+CD56+NKG2C+ clonotypes ranked among the top 10 CD8+ clonotypes, making up 1.0-7.0% of CD8+ T cells. Those dominant clonotypes were again the most abundant among CD3+CD56-NKG2C+ cells in a few donors, at 28.3-60.1%. It remained unclear whether the expanded NKG2C-expressing T cell clones were specific for HCMV antigens. The study sequenced eight donors, all healthy volunteers chosen at random: three men and five women. HCMV serostatus was determined by detecting HCMV-specific IgG in serum with a commercial ELISA kit. Peripheral blood mononuclear cells were isolated from blood by Ficoll density gradient centrifugation. For several donors, bulk peripheral blood T-cell repertoires were also sequenced from unsorted PBMC. Synthesis of cDNA was primed from the TCR beta constant segment and was followed by two consecutive PCR amplification steps. The libraries were sequenced on Illumina HiSeq 2000/2500, MiSeq or NextSeq, producing 2 x 150 bp reads. MIGEC was used to demultiplex reads and group reads by UMI, and MiTCR was used to assemble and quantify clonotypes. To remove erroneous sequences, TCR cDNA sequences were retained only when supported by two or more reads. The tcR package was used for downstream repertoire analysis, and clonotypes were matched across fractions by CDR3 nucleotide sequence plus V segment. VDJmatch was used to annotate antigen specificity against VDJdb, with one amino acid substitution in CDR3 permitted.

The chain joins TRBV4-3 to TRBJ1-4, and TRBD1 aligns with 9 junction nucleotides. Sequences were derived from PBMCs from blood, sampled on the day of vaccination. This clonotype was obtained from a man aged 50-59 years who received an inactivated influenza vaccine. Donor details come from another sample of the same person, matched by shared clones. The sequenced DNA is TGCGCCAGCAGCCGCTTCAAAGGGACAGGGAATGAAAAACTGTTTTTT. This yields the protein CASSRFKGTGNEKLFF.